The rows below give T cell receptor beta chains drawn from one sample of a study of T cell changes during pregnancy in multiple sclerosis. Profiled with immunoSEQ multiplex PCR; TCRdb holds only in-frame clones, not every one. The repertoire holds tens of thousands of clones, 80% to 95% seen once, with 0.45% to 0.6% in the top ten. This specimen consisted of CD4+ T cells from peripheral blood mononuclear cells, obtained in the third trimester of pregnancy. The source is a female donor with multiple sclerosis, enrolled in a pregnancy study. Both conserved end residues are part of each CDR3. The D gene is left open where the match is weak. Clone size is not always given. Where it is, it says once, few, many or a class for expanded clones.

>TRBJ2-3|TRBV23-1|.|TRBD2
CASSRALGPGGTDTQYF
TGCGCCAGCAGCCGAGCTTTAGGACCCGGGGGGACAGATACGCAGTATTTT
>TRBJ1-1|TRBV27|.|.
CASSVTQNTEAFF
TGTGCCAGCAGTGTTACACAGAACACTGAAGCTTTCTTT
>TRBJ2-7|TRBV6-6|.|.
CASSYEGSYEQYF
TGTGCCAGCAGTTACGAGGGCTCCTACGAGCAGTACTTC
>TRBJ1-1|TRBV11-2|.|.
CASSLQGMNTEAFF
TGTGCCAGCAGCTTACAGGGGATGAACACTGAAGCTTTCTTT
>TRBJ2-1|TRBV5-1|.|TRBD2
CASSYSGSGYNEQFF
TGCGCCAGCAGCTATAGCGGGAGCGGGTACAATGAGCAGTTCTTC
>TRBJ2-3|TRBV19|.|TRBD1
CASSHWRGQGADTQYF
TGTGCCAGTAGCCACTGGAGGGGACAGGGGGCAGATACGCAGTATTTT
>TRBJ2-1|TRBV2|.|TRBD2
CASSEGAGGPYNEQFF
TGTGCCAGCAGTGAAGGAGCGGGAGGGCCTTACAATGAGCAGTTCTTC
>TRBJ2-7|TRBV27|.|.
CASSPGQFSSYEQYF
TGTGCCAGCAGTCCAGGACAGTTTAGCTCCTACGAGCAGTACTTC
>TRBJ2-5|TRBV10-3|.|.
CAISMAREETQYF
TGTGCCATCAGTATGGCCAGGGAAGAGACCCAGTACTTC
>TRBJ1-5|TRBV18|.|.
CASSPKVGAGQPQHF
TGTGCCAGCTCACCGAAGGTGGGGGCGGGTCAGCCCCAGCATTTT
>TRBJ2-3|TRBV27|.|.
CASSPHYSGSRSTDTQYF
TGTGCCAGCAGTCCCCACTACTCCGGGAGCCGGAGCACAGATACGCAGTATTTT
>TRBJ2-5|TRBV7-2|.|TRBD2
CASSLDPGGETRYF
TGTGCCAGCAGCTTAGATCCGGGGGGAGAGACCCGGTACTTC
>TRBJ2-3|TRBV6-6|once|TRBD2
CASSNGLAGRSDTQYF
TGTGCCAGCAGTAACGGACTAGCGGGAAGGTCAGATACGCAGTATTTT
>TRBJ1-3|TRBV6-6|.|.
CASSYREAGNTIYF
TGTGCCAGCAGTTACCGAGAAGCTGGAAACACCATATATTTT
>TRBJ2-3|TRBV11-3|.|TRBD2
CASSLSAGGGTDTQYF
TGTGCCAGCAGCCTATCGGCGGGGGGCGGAACAGATACGCAGTATTTT
>TRBJ2-7|TRBV18|.|.
CASSPNGLTSYEQYF
TGTGCCAGCTCACCAAACGGACTCACGTCCTACGAGCAGTACTTC
>TRBJ2-2|TRBV9|.|.
CASSQNTGELFF
TGTGCCAGCAGTCAAAACACCGGGGAGCTGTTTTTT
>TRBJ2-5|TRBV5-5|.|TRBD2
CASSLVSGGMETQYF
TGTGCCAGCAGCTTGGTTTCGGGAGGGATGGAGACCCAGTACTTC
>TRBJ2-1|TRBV6-1|.|.
CASSEWSVELDNEQFF
TGTGCCAGCAGTGAATGGAGCGTAGAGTTGGACAATGAGCAGTTCTTC
>TRBJ2-2|TRBV5-1|once|TRBD2
CASTKAGGDTGELFF
TGCGCCAGCACCAAAGCGGGAGGGGACACCGGGGAGCTGTTTTTT
>TRBJ1-1|TRBV27|.|.
CASSLLLNTEAFF
TGTGCCAGCAGTTTACTTTTGAACACTGAAGCTTTCTTT
>TRBJ2-5|TRBV7-2|.|.
CASSTQGAIQETQYF
TGTGCCAGCAGCACCCAAGGGGCCATCCAAGAGACCCAGTACTTC
>TRBJ1-2|TRBV7-9|.|TRBD1
CASSLAGTGGKGYTF
TGTGCCAGCAGCTTAGCGGGGACAGGGGGCAAAGGCTACACCTTC
>TRBJ1-1|TRBV18|few|.
CASSPSGRNTEAFF
TGTGCCAGCTCACCATCGGGTAGGAACACTGAAGCTTTCTTT
>TRBJ2-1|TRBV19|.|TRBD1
CASSIMPTGGYHNEQFF
TGTGCCAGTAGTATAATGCCGACAGGGGGCTACCACAATGAGCAGTTCTTC
>TRBJ1-1|TRBV4-1|.|TRBD1
CASSHPGQMINTEAFF
TGCGCCAGCAGCCATCCGGGACAGATGATAAACACTGAAGCTTTCTTT
>TRBJ2-1|TRBV19|.|TRBD2
CASNNIGTSGSNEQFF
TGTGCCAGTAACAATATAGGCACTAGCGGGAGCAATGAGCAGTTCTTC
>TRBJ2-1|TRBV5-4|.|TRBD2
CASSWGTSGRRNEQFF
TGTGCCAGCAGTTGGGGGACTAGCGGGAGACGGAATGAGCAGTTCTTC
>TRBJ2-7|TRBV27|.|.
CASSLVGQNPYEQYF
TGTGCCAGCAGTTTAGTTGGCCAAAACCCCTACGAGCAGTACTTC
>TRBJ1-3|TRBV7-9|.|.
CASSLGLIGGNTIYF
TGTGCCAGCAGCTTAGGACTAATCGGTGGAAACACCATATATTTT
>TRBJ1-5|TRBV19|.|.
CASSQRQNQPQHF
TGTGCCAGTAGTCAACGACAGAATCAGCCCCAGCATTTT
>TRBJ2-7|TRBV5-4|.|.
CASSLPQGIGYEQYF
TGTGCCAGCAGCTTGCCGCAGGGGATTGGGTACGAGCAGTACTTC
>TRBJ2-1|TRBV7-2|.|TRBD2
CASSSSGSYNEQFF
TGTGCCAGCAGCTCTAGCGGGAGTTACAATGAGCAGTTCTTC
>TRBJ2-5|TRBV29-1|once|.
CSVEFRETQYF
TGCAGCGTTGAATTCCGAGAGACCCAGTACTTC
>TRBJ2-4|TRBV4-1|once|TRBD2
CASSQPLAGGDNIQYF
TGCGCCAGCAGCCAGCCACTAGCGGGCGGGGACAACATTCAGTACTTC
>TRBJ2-1|TRBV7-2|.|.
CASSLVVREQFF
TGTGCCAGCAGCTTAGTCGTCAGGGAGCAGTTCTTC
>TRBJ2-1|TRBV7-9|.|TRBD2
CASSTGLAGIQFF
TGTGCCAGCAGCACGGGACTAGCGGGGATACAGTTCTTC
>TRBJ1-2|TRBV27|.|.
CASKFSWGDGYTF
TGTGCCAGCAAATTTAGTTGGGGAGATGGCTACACCTTC
>TRBJ2-7|TRBV21-1|.|.
CASRPGTTLYEQYF
TGTGCCTCGCGCCCGGGGACTACCCTCTACGAGCAGTACTTC
>TRBJ2-1|TRBV27|.|TRBD2
CASHGTRVNEQFF
TGTGCCAGCCATGGGACTAGAGTAAATGAGCAGTTCTTC
>TRBJ2-3|TRBV19|.|.
CASKDRGDTQYF
TGTGCCAGTAAGGATCGCGGGGATACGCAGTATTTT
>TRBJ2-3|TRBV7-2|once|TRBD2
CASSLLAGVIAGTDTQYF
TGTGCCAGCAGCTTATTAGCGGGAGTGATCGCTGGCACAGATACGCAGTATTTT
>TRBJ1-5|TRBV5-1|.|TRBD1
CASSLGDRGDQPQHF
TGCGCCAGCAGCCTAGGGGACAGGGGCGATCAGCCCCAGCATTTT
>TRBJ2-7|TRBV4-2|.|.
CASSQFTGSYEQYF
TGTGCCAGCAGCCAATTTACGGGTTCCTACGAGCAGTACTTC
>TRBJ2-1|TRBV7-2|.|TRBD2
CASSLDGREGNEQFF
TGTGCCAGCAGCTTAGACGGGAGGGAGGGCAATGAGCAGTTCTTC
>TRBJ2-7|TRBV5-1|.|.
CASSYTPGTDEQYF
TGCGCCAGCAGCTATACCCCCGGTACGGACGAGCAGTACTTC
>TRBJ2-6|TRBV9|.|.
CASSGLVPGANVLTF
TGTGCCAGCAGCGGCCTAGTTCCTGGGGCCAACGTCCTGACTTTC
>TRBJ2-1|TRBV4-3|.|.
CASSQIRSSYNEQFF
TGCGCCAGCAGCCAAATCAGAAGCTCCTACAATGAGCAGTTCTTC
>TRBJ1-5|TRBV7-9|.|TRBD1
CASSFYGQGNQPQHF
TGTGCCAGCAGCTTCTACGGACAGGGCAATCAGCCCCAGCATTTT
>TRBJ2-2|TRBV5-1|.|TRBD2
CASSLIAGVVGELFF
TGCGCCAGCAGCCTAATAGCGGGAGTAGTCGGGGAGCTGTTTTTT
>TRBJ2-7|TRBV7-2|.|TRBD2
CASSLIALAGAYEQYF
TGTGCCAGCAGCTTAATCGCGCTAGCGGGAGCCTACGAGCAGTACTTC
>TRBJ2-5|TRBV11-3|.|.
CASSLGVGSPGGETQYF
TGTGCCAGCAGCTTAGGAGTAGGCAGTCCAGGAGGAGAGACCCAGTACTTC